One T cell receptor beta chain is described in this entry. Its cognate antigen is unknown. This record comes from a study of OX40 agonist ivuxolimab in advanced cancers. About the study: The treatment was a fully human IgG2 OX40 agonist, ivuxolimab.

Study results and limitations: The mean number of expanded clones was higher in CD8+ T cells than in CD4+. People who partly responded at 0.1-3.0 mg/kg had some of the least clonal expansion seen.

Looked up from germline, CDR1 is WNHNN and CDR2 is SYGVQD (reference sequence). V was pared by 5 bases and J by 0 bases, with 9 bases between. The CDR3 extends over 14 amino acids. The protocol was immunoSEQ multiplex PCR, while the TCRdb copy is restricted to in-frame clones and leaves out a portion. The data show 15,000 to 20,000 clones, about four fifths seen once. At cycle 4 day 1, cycle 7 day 1, and baseline, blood was sampled. The V call is TRBV10-1, the J call TRBJ2-3, with D unresolved. The sequencing here drew on CD4+ or CD8+ T cells sorted from blood, taken in a trial of the OX40 agonist ivuxolimab. This TCR derives from an adult with an advanced solid tumor such as melanoma, head and neck, liver or kidney cancer. The CDR3 region has the DNA TGCGCCAGCAGTCCGGTGGGGAGCACAGATACGCAGTATTTT. It translates to CASSPVGSTDTQYF.